The 29 T cell receptor beta chains below come from one sample, sequenced in a study of human T cells and chemical hapten exposure. Indicated time point: patch test 1, 2 weeks after DPC sensitization. Treatment denoted: therapeutic diphenylcyclopropenone sensitization with weekly scalp DPC. TCRdb analysed the RACE reads with MiXCR anew, one entry per CDR3 protein. The sample consists of 300,000 to 350,000 distinct CDR3 sequences, approximately 6.3% of them appearing once. Sequencing used whole blood, obtained in connection with sensitization to the hapten diphenylcyclopropenone (DPC). These receptors were collected from a woman under 30 with alopecia areata. Some clones in this sample may be carry-over from other donors' samples.

This clonotype counts as medium-sized. The chain combines TRBV9 with TRBJ2-7; TRBD1 agrees at 7 bases. Germline CDR1 and CDR2: SGDLS and YYNGEE. V was pared by 4 bases and J by 2 bases, with 9 bases of the junction left unmatched. The CDR3 sequence is 15 residues long. The CDR3 loop is CASSPHGTATYEQYF. DNA of the CDR3: TGTGCCAGCAGCCCTCACGGGACAGCCACCTACGAGCAGTACTTC.

This clonotype appeared a few times. The V and J genes are TRBV6-2 or TRBV6-3 and TRBJ2-2; unclear D gene. The CDR3 consists of 14 residues. Germline CDR1 and CDR2: MNHEY and SVGEGT. The V end was cut by 2 bases, the J end by 7 bases, with 11 bases between. CDR3 nucleotide sequence: TGTGCCAGCAGTTACAACTCTGCTAGCGGGGAGCTGTTTTTT. Amino acid sequence: CASSYNSASGELFF.

This clonotype occurred many times. V gene TRBV29-1 combines with J gene TRBJ2-3, with D unresolved. Trimming pared 8 bases from V and 0 bases from J, leaving 6 bases between. This CDR3 has 11 amino acids. CDR1 is SQVTM and CDR2 is ANQGSEA in the germline V gene. The CDR3 spells CSPLSTDTQYF. The CDR3 nucleotides read TGCAGCCCCTTGAGCACAGATACGCAGTATTTT.

The CDR3 DNA is TGTGCCAGCAGTCTAGACAGGGAAAACATTCAGTACTTC. As protein: CASSLDRENIQYF. The chain has TRBV6-2 or TRBV6-3 and TRBJ2-4; TRBD1 matches 7 bases. This CDR3 has 13 amino acids. The junction had 3 bases not matched to a gene; V was cut back by 5 bases and J by 5 bases. Per germline, CDR1 MNHEY and CDR2 SVGEGT.

The chain carries TRBV4-2 and TRBJ1-6, with D perhaps matching TRBD1 (6 bases). The germline V gene has CDR1 LGHNA and CDR2 YNFKEQ. The CDR3 consists of 18 residues. With 2 bases removed from V and 6 bases from J, the gap between germline ends came to 20 bases. This chain's CDR3 is CASSQLGAGVKVNSPLHF. The CDR3 DNA follows: TGTGCCAGCAGCCAATTGGGGGCAGGGGTAAAGGTTAATTCACCCCTCCACTTT.

This clonotype was recorded many times. The chain has TRBV7-9 and TRBJ2-1; 10 bases fit TRBD2. The CDR3 is 16 amino acids. The ends lost 7 bases at V and 7 bases at J; junction bases unmatched: 13. Germline V gene lookup returns CDR1 SEHNR and CDR2 FQNEAQ (reference sequence). CDR3 nucleotides: TGTGCCAGCATCCCGCGACGAGCGGGGGGGAGTAATGAGCAGTTCTTC. This codes for CASIPRRAGGSNEQFF. Full variable domain (remainder filled in from reference TRBV7-9 and TRBJ2-1): DTGVSQNPRHKITKRGQNVTFRCDPISEHNRLYWYRQTLGQGPEFLTYFQNEAQLEKSRLLSDRFSAERPKGSFSTLEIQRTEQGDSAMYLCASIPRRAGGSNEQFFGPGTRLTVL.

This sequence joins TRBV20-1 and TRBJ1-6; D gene uncertain. The V and J ends lost 0 bases and 5 bases respectively, with 17 bases between them. This CDR3 spans 17 amino acids. Per the germline V gene, CDR1 is DFQATT and CDR2 is SNEGSKA (reference sequence). In nucleotides, the CDR3 is TGCAGTGCTAGAGATTCTATAGGGCAGGCCAATAATTCACCCCTCCACTTT. Translation: CSARDSIGQANNSPLHF.

This clonotype was counted only a few times. The gene calls are TRBV4-3 and TRBJ2-7; the match to TRBD2 covers 16 bases. The CDR3 runs to 15 residues. Germline CDR1 LGHNA, CDR2 YSLEER. The J segment lost 7 bases and the V segment lost 3 bases, leaving 3 bases of the junction unmatched. The chain's CDR3 is CASSQGLAGGQEQYF. The CDR3, as DNA: TGCGCCAGCAGCCAGGGACTAGCGGGGGGGCAAGAGCAGTACTTC.

V and J are TRBV6-5 and TRBJ1-2, with 11 bases matching TRBD1. V shed 8 bases, J shed 5 bases, and the junction held 4 bases outside the gene matches. The CDR3 loop spans 13 amino acids. CDR1 MNHEY and CDR2 SVGAGI come from the germline V gene. CDR3 amino acids: CASRTGGLYGYTF. The CDR3 nucleotides read TGTGCCAGCCGGACAGGGGGCTTGTATGGCTACACCTTC.

V is TRBV5-1 and J is TRBJ1-1; D might be TRBD1 (5 bases). CDR1 is SGHRS, CDR2 YFSETQ, per germline. V was clipped by 2 bases and J by 0 bases, with 20 bases between them. The CDR3 contains 18 residues. Here the CDR3 reads CASSFAGPGTSMNTEAFF. CDR3 DNA sequence: TGCGCCAGCAGCTTCGCGGGGCCAGGGACGTCCATGAACACTGAAGCTTTCTTT.

This clonotype has only a few counts. The chain couples TRBV7-2 to TRBJ2-1; the D is unclear. The germline gives CDR1 SGHTA, CDR2 FQGNSA. Trimming left V 4 bases short and J 9 bases short, with 13 bases between. This CDR3 has 13 amino acids. CDR3 nucleotide sequence: TGTGCCAGCAGCTCACTCTCCTGGGGTGAGCAGTTCTTC. Its translation is CASSSLSWGEQFF.

The genes are TRBV5-5 and TRBJ2-2; 9 nucleotides align to TRBD1. After removal of 4 bases from V and 4 bases from J, the junction contained 8 bases not matched to a gene. This CDR3 region has 16 residues. CDR1 is SGHKS, CDR2 YYEKEE, per germline (reference sequence). CDR3 nucleotide sequence: TGTGCCAGCAGCCCAACTCCGGGACAGGGCACCGGGGAGCTGTTTTTT. This gives the protein CASSPTPGQGTGELFF.

This clonotype was seen repeatedly, ten times or more. The CDR3 DNA reads TGCAGTGTCCCCGGGACAGGGCAAACCGGGGAGCTGTTTTTT. It codes for CSVPGTGQTGELFF. The chain joins TRBV20-1 to TRBJ2-2; TRBD1 matches at 9 bases. The J segment lost 5 bases and the V segment lost 7 bases, leaving 8 bases of the junction unmatched. The CDR3 covers 14 residues. CDR1 is DFQATT and CDR2 is SNEGSKA in the germline V gene (reference sequence).

Many counts were recorded for this clonotype. V is TRBV5-1 and J is TRBJ2-7, with 9 positions matching TRBD1. V was pared by 5 bases and J by 5 bases, with 11 bases of the junction left unmatched. This CDR3 is built from 15 residues. The germline V gene has CDR1 SGHRS and CDR2 YFSETQ. The CDR3 loop is CASRMWGQGAHEQYF. Written as DNA, the CDR3 is TGCGCCAGCAGGATGTGGGGACAGGGTGCCCACGAGCAGTACTTC.

This chain connects TRBV20-1 to TRBJ2-7; 9 bases are a match to TRBD1. This CDR3 comprises 16 residues. The germline V gene has CDR1 DFQATT and CDR2 SNEGSKA (reference sequence). After removal of 4 bases from V and 7 bases from J, the junction contained 17 bases not matched to a gene. CDR3 DNA sequence: TGCAGTGCTAAAAGTAATCCGGGACAGGGAAGGAGTGAGCAGTACTTC. The encoded protein is CSAKSNPGQGRSEQYF.

This clonotype was detected only a few times. This sequence joins TRBV7-2 and TRBJ2-2; 10 nucleotides align to TRBD2. Losses at the gene ends were 4 bases for V and 5 bases for J; bases not matched to a gene: 1. Germline V gene sequence: CDR1 SGHTA, CDR2 FQGNSA. CDR3 length: 14 amino acids. DNA for the CDR3: TGTGCCAGCAGCTGGACTAGCGGTACCGGGGAGCTGTTTTTT. It translates to CASSWTSGTGELFF.

The chain combines TRBV28 with TRBJ1-3, with TRBD1 identical over 8 bases. V dropped 6 bases and J dropped 3; count of bases not matched to a gene: 4. Germline V gene sequence: CDR1 MDHEN, CDR2 SYDVKM. This CDR3 is built from 14 residues. The CDR3 DNA follows: TGTGCCAGCAGCTTAACAGGGGGTGGAAACACCATATATTTT. It is translated as CASSLTGGGNTIYF.

This clonotype was seen at least ten times. V gene TRBV7-6 combines with J gene TRBJ1-6; tentatively, D is TRBD1 (5 bases). This CDR3 is built from 15 residues. The V gene lost 2 bases and the J gene lost 7 bases, with 12 bases spanning the gap. Germline lookup yields CDR1 SGHVS and CDR2 FNYEAQ. The CDR3 protein is CASSLMGRGNSPLHF. CDR3 sequence (DNA): TGTGCCAGCAGCTTAATGGGACGGGGAAATTCACCCCTCCACTTT.

This clonotype was seen repeatedly, ten times or more. The gene calls are TRBV3-1 and TRBJ2-7; D is undetermined. Germline V lookup: CDR1 LGHDT, CDR2 YNNKEL (reference sequence). Trimming cost V 4 bases and J 3 bases, with 13 bases left between them. This CDR3 region has 14 residues. DNA for the CDR3: TGTGCCAGCAGCCCCACTGGGTTAGACTACGAGCAGTACTTC. Protein: CASSPTGLDYEQYF.

This clonotype showed up many times. This rearrangement joins TRBV6-2 or TRBV6-3 to TRBJ2-1; TRBD1 matches at 8 bases. Germline V gene data show CDR1 as MNHEY and CDR2 as SVGEGT. With 6 bases clipped from V and 1 base from J, the junction kept 11 bases outside the gene matches. This CDR3 is 17 amino acids long. The CDR3 is CASSRRRTGTSYNEQFF. CDR3 nucleotide sequence: TGTGCCAGCAGCCGACGACGGACAGGGACTTCCTACAATGAGCAGTTCTTC.

The J gene is TRBJ2-2, the V gene TRBV5-1; D might be TRBD1 (5 bases). Germline V lookup: CDR1 SGHRS, CDR2 YFSETQ. This CDR3 comprises 14 residues. Trimming removed 0 bases from V and 4 bases from J, with 7 bases in between. DNA of the CDR3: TGCGCCAGCAGCTTGGGACAGTTCACCGGGGAGCTGTTTTTT. Its translation: CASSLGQFTGELFF.

This clonotype has a count of ten or more. The V and J genes are TRBV6-2 or TRBV6-3 and TRBJ2-5; D call uncertain. The CDR3 has 15 residues. V was shortened by 6 bases and J by 5 bases, with 19 bases between the two germline ends. Germline V gene data show CDR1 as MNHEY and CDR2 as SVGEGT. This CDR3 is CASRRPGQLGETQYF. In DNA form, the CDR3 reads TGTGCCAGCAGACGCCCCGGGCAGCTCGGGGAGACCCAGTACTTC.

The table lists this clonotype with many counts. This rearrangement joins TRBV12-3 or TRBV12-4 to TRBJ2-5, with TRBD2 as a possible D gene (6 bases). This CDR3 is 12 amino acids long. V was cut by 6 bases and J by 5 bases, with 10 bases left in between. CDR3: CASSFSGETQYF. The CDR3 DNA follows: TGTGCCAGCAGCTTTAGCGGCGAGACCCAGTACTTC.

There are a few counts of this clonotype. The chain is built from TRBV2 and TRBJ2-1; TRBD1 is a possible D gene (5 bases). The CDR3 is 13 amino acids. Germline V gene lookup returns CDR1 SNHLY and CDR2 FYNNEI. Deletions cut 6 bases from V and 3 bases from J, with 9 bases between. DNA of the CDR3: TGTGCCAGCAGGTCACAGGACTACAATGAGCAGTTCTTC. It translates to CASRSQDYNEQFF. The variable domain in full, completed from reference TRBV2 and TRBJ2-1, reads EPEVTQTPSHQVTQMGQEVILRCVPISNHLYFYWYRQILGQKVEFLVSFYNNEISEKSEIFDDQFSVERPDGSNFTLKIRSTKLEDSAMYFCASRSQDYNEQFFGPGTRLTVL.

This clonotype was seen at least ten times. The rearrangement uses TRBV29-1 and TRBJ2-3; 7 positions agree with TRBD2. V lost 4 bases and J lost 0; bases outside the gene matches: 7. Germline-derived CDR1 and CDR2 are SQVTM and ANQGSEA. This CDR3 region has 15 residues. This chain's CDR3 is CSVGASGVSTDTQYF. CDR3 bases: TGCAGCGTTGGAGCCAGCGGGGTTAGCACAGATACGCAGTATTTT.

At least ten counts were recorded for this clonotype. CDR3 nucleotides: TGTGCCATCAGTGAAGTATCCGCGGGACCGGAGGGTAATGAGCAGTTCTTC. Amino acids: CAISEVSAGPEGNEQFF. The chain is built from TRBV10-3 and TRBJ2-1; tentative D call: TRBD2 (6 bases). The CDR3 loop spans 17 amino acids. V was clipped by 3 bases and J by 7 bases, with 22 bases between them. Germline V gene sequence: CDR1 ENHRY, CDR2 SYGVKD.

V gene TRBV5-1 combines with J gene TRBJ1-2, with D tentatively TRBD1 (6 bases). This CDR3 comprises 14 residues. Germline CDR1 is SGHRS and CDR2 is YFSETQ. V was pared by 5 bases and J by 0 bases, with 11 bases between. CDR3 sequence: CASRSTGANYGYTF. CDR3 coding DNA: TGCGCCAGCAGATCGACAGGAGCTAACTATGGCTACACCTTC.

Many counts were recorded for this clonotype. The CDR3 spells CASRQGPNYGYTF. CDR3 in DNA: TGTGCCAGCAGGCAGGGGCCCAACTATGGCTACACCTTC. V usage is TRBV7-9 and J usage is TRBJ1-2, with D possibly TRBD1 on 6 matching bases. V was cut by 6 bases and J by 2 bases, with 10 bases left in between. The CDR3 length is 13 residues. The V gene's germline CDR1 is SEHNR and CDR2 FQNEAQ (reference sequence).

The V and J genes are TRBV12-3 or TRBV12-4 and TRBJ2-1; D is unclear. Trimming took off 3 bases at V and 10 bases at J, with 13 bases between the two ends. This CDR3 spans 13 amino acids. As DNA, the CDR3 is TGTGCCAGCAGTTTCGATCGGTCGGGCGAGCAGTTCTTC. Translation gives CASSFDRSGEQFF.